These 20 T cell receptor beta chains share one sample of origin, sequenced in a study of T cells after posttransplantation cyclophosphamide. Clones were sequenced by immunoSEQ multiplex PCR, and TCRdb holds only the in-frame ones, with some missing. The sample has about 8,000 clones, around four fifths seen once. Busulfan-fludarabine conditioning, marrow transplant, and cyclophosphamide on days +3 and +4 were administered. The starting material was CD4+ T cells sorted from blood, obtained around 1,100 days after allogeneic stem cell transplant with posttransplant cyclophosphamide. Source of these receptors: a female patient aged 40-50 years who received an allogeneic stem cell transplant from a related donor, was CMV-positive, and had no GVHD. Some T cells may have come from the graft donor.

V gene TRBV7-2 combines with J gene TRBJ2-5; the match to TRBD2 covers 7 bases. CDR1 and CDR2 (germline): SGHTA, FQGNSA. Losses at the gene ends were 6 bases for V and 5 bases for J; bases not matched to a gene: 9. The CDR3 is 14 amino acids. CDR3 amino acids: CASSSQRGYETQYF. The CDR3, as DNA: TGTGCCAGCAGTAGTCAGCGGGGCTATGAGACCCAGTACTTC.

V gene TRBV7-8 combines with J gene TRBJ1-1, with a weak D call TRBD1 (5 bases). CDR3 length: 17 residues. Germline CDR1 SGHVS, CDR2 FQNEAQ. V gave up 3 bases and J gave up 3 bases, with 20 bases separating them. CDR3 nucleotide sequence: TGTGCCAGCAGCTTTTCCCGTAGACCCCGGGGGGACACTGAAGCTTTCTTT. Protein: CASSFSRRPRGDTEAFF.

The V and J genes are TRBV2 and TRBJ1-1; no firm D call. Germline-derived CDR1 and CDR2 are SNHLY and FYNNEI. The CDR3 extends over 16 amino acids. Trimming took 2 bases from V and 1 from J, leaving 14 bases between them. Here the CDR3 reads CASSERHTITNTEAFF. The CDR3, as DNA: TGTGCCAGCAGTGAAAGACATACAATCACGAACACTGAAGCTTTCTTT.

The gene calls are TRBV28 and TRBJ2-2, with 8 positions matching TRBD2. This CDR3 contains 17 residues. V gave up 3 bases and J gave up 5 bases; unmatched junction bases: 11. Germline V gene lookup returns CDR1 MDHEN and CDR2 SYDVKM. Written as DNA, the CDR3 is TGTGCCAGCAGTTTCCCTCCCGCGGGGGGCCTTACCGGGGAGCTGTTTTTT. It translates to CASSFPPAGGLTGELFF.

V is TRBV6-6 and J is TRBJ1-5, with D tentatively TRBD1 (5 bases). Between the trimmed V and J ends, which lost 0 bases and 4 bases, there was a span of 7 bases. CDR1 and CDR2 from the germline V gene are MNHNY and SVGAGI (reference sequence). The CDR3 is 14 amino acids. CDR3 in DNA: TGTGCCAGCAGTTACTCTTCAGGGAATCAGCCCCAGCATTTT. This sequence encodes CASSYSSGNQPQHF.

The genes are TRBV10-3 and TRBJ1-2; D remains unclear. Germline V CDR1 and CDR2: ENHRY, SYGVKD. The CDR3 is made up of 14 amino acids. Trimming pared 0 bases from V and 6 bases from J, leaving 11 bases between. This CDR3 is CAISESAVRDGYTF. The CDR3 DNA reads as TGTGCCATCAGTGAGTCGGCAGTTCGGGATGGCTACACCTTC.

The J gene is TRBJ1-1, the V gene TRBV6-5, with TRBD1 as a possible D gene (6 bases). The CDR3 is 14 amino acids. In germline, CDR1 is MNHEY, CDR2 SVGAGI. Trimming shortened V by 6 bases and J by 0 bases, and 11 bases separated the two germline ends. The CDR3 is CASRPGQMNTEAFF. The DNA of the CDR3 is TGTGCCAGCAGACCAGGACAGATGAACACTGAAGCTTTCTTT.

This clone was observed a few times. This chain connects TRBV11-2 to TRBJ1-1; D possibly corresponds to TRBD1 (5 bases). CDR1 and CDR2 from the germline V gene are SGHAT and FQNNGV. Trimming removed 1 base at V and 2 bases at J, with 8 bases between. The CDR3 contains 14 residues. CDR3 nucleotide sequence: TGTGCCAGCAGCTTAGGTAGGGGAAACACTGAAGCTTTCTTT. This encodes CASSLGRGNTEAFF.

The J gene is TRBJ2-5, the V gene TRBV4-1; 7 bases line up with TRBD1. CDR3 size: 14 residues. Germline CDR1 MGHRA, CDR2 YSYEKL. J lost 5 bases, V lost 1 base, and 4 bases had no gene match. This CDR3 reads CASSQVPQGETQYF. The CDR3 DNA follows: TGCGCCAGCAGCCAAGTCCCACAGGGGGAGACCCAGTACTTC.

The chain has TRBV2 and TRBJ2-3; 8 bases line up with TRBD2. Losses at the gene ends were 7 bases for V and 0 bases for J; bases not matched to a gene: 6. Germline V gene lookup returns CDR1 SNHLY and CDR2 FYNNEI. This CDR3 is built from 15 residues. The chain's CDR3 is CASTAGGFSTDTQYF. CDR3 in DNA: TGTGCCAGCACCGCGGGGGGCTTCAGCACAGATACGCAGTATTTT.

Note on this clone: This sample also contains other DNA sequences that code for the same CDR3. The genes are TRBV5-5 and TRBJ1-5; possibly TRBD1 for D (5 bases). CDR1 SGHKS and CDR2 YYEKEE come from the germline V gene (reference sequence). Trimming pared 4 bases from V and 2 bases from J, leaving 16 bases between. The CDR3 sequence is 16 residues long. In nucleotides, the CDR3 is TGTGCCAGCAGCCCGCGGCAGGGTGCCGGCAATCAGCCCCAGCATTTT. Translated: CASSPRQGAGNQPQHF.

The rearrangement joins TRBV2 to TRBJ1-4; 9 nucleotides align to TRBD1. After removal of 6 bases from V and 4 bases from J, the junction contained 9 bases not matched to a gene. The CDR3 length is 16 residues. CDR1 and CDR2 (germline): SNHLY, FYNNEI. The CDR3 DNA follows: TGTGCCAGCAGCGAACAGGGGGCGCGGAGTAATGAAAAACTGTTTTTT. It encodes CASSEQGARSNEKLFF.

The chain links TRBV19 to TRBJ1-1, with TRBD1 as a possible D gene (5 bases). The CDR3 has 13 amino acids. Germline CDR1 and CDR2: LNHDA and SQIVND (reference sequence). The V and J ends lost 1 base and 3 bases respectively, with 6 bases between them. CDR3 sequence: CASSIGRDTEAFF. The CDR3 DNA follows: TGTGCCAGTAGTATAGGCAGGGACACTGAAGCTTTCTTT.

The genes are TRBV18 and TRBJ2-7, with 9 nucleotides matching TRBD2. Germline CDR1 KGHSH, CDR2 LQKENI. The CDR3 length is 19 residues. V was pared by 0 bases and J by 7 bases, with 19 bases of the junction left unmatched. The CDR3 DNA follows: TGTGCCAGCTCACCACCGGGAGCGGGGGGACGACCAGGGTTGAGGGAGCAGTACTTC. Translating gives CASSPPGAGGRPGLREQYF.

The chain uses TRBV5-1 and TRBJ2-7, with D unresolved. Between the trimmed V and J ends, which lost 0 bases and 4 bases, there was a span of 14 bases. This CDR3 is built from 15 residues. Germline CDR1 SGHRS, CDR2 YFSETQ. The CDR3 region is CASSLVKSTFYEQYF. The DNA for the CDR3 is TGCGCCAGCAGCTTGGTAAAGTCCACTTTTTACGAGCAGTACTTC.

The CDR3 nucleotides read TGTGCCAGCAGCTTAGTTAGGGGTTGGGGCCCTGAAGCTTTCTTT. Protein sequence: CASSLVRGWGPEAFF. This chain connects TRBV7-8 to TRBJ1-1; D perhaps matches TRBD1 (5 bases). Germline V gives CDR1 SGHVS, CDR2 FQNEAQ. The CDR3 totals 15 residues. Deletions cut 1 base from V and 6 bases from J, with 15 bases between.

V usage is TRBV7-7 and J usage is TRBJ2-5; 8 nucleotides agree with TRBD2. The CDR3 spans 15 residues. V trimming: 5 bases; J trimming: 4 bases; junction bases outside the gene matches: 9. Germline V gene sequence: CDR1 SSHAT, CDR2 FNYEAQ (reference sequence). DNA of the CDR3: TGTGCCAGCAGCAGCTCGGGGGGGCCAGGAGAGACCCAGTACTTC. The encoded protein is CASSSSGGPGETQYF.

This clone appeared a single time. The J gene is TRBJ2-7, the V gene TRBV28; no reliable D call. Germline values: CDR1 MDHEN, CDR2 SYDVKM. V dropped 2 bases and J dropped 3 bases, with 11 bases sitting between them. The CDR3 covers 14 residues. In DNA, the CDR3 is TGTGCCAGCAGTTTACAGCGAGGTTACTACGAGCAGTACTTC. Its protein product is CASSLQRGYYEQYF.

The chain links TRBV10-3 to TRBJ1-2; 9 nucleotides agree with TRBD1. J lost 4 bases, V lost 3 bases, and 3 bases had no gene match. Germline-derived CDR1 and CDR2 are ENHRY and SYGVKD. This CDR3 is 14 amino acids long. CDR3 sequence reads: CAISDRQGVYGYTF. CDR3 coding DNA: TGTGCCATCAGTGATAGACAGGGGGTCTATGGCTACACCTTC.

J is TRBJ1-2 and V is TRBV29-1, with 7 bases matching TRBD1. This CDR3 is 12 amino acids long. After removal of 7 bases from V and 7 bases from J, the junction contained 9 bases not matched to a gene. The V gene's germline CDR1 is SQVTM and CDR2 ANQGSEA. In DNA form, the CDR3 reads TGCAGCGCCGGGACAGATCTTGGTGGCTACACCTTC. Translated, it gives CSAGTDLGGYTF.